The rows below give T cell receptor beta chains drawn from one sample of a study of OX40 agonist ivuxolimab in advanced cancers. Sequencing used immunoSEQ multiplex PCR; TCRdb keeps in-frame clones, though not all of them. The sample yields roughly 60,000 clones, roughly 85% seen once. Sample: CD4+ or CD8+ T cells sorted from blood, taken in a trial of the OX40 agonist ivuxolimab. The receptors were sampled from an adult with an advanced solid tumor such as melanoma, head and neck, liver or kidney cancer. Each CDR3 is given with its conserved first and last residue. A D gene is named only where the DNA matches it firmly.

v_gene: TRBV7-7; j_gene: TRBJ2-3; d_gene: TRBD1; CDR3nt: TGTGCTAGCAGCACGACCCAGGGGGCTGGGCAGTATTTT; CDR3aa: CASSTTQGAGQYF
v_gene: TRBV12-5; j_gene: TRBJ1-2; d_gene: -; CDR3nt: TGTGCTAGTGGTTCGGTGGTCGGGGACGACAGCCTCTATGGCTACACCTTC; CDR3aa: CASGSVVGDDSLYGYTF
v_gene: TRBV28; j_gene: TRBJ2-1; d_gene: TRBD2; CDR3nt: TGTGCCAGCAGTTCCAAGCGGGAGGGCCGGAATGAGCAGTTCTTC; CDR3aa: CASSSKREGRNEQFF
v_gene: TRBV18; j_gene: TRBJ1-5; d_gene: -; CDR3nt: TGTGCCAGCTCATCAGGACGGCGTGATCAGCCCCAGCATTTT; CDR3aa: CASSSGRRDQPQHF
v_gene: TRBV7-9; j_gene: TRBJ2-3; d_gene: -; CDR3nt: TGTGCCAGCAGCTTAGGATGGGGAACTTCTGACACAGATACGCAGTATTTT; CDR3aa: CASSLGWGTSDTDTQYF
v_gene: TRBV5-1; j_gene: TRBJ2-1; d_gene: TRBD2; CDR3nt: TGCGCCAGCAGCCTAAGACTAGCGGGAGGCAATGAGCAGTTCTTC; CDR3aa: CASSLRLAGGNEQFF
v_gene: TRBV27; j_gene: TRBJ1-4; d_gene: -; CDR3nt: TGTGCCAGCAGTACGTCAGGACCGACTAATGAAAAACTGTTTTTT; CDR3aa: CASSTSGPTNEKLFF
v_gene: TRBV5-1; j_gene: TRBJ2-1; d_gene: TRBD2; CDR3nt: TGCGCCAGCAGCAGTGGACTAGCGGGAGGCGATGAGCAGTTCTTC; CDR3aa: CASSSGLAGGDEQFF
v_gene: TRBV2; j_gene: TRBJ1-5; d_gene: -; CDR3nt: TGTGCCAGCAAAGGGGGAAGCAATCAGCCCCAGCATTTT; CDR3aa: CASKGGSNQPQHF
v_gene: TRBV11-3; j_gene: TRBJ2-7; d_gene: TRBD1; CDR3nt: TGTGCCAGCAGCTTAGTGAGGGGACAGGGGGCATACGAGCAGTACTTC; CDR3aa: CASSLVRGQGAYEQYF
v_gene: TRBV5-5; j_gene: TRBJ2-3; d_gene: TRBD1; CDR3nt: TGTGCCAGCAGCAGGATCAGTGGGACAGGGGCAGATACGCAGTATTTT; CDR3aa: CASSRISGTGADTQYF